The clone carrying this T cell receptor beta chain appeared a few times. The germline V and J ends were trimmed by 0 bases and 5 bases, with 20 bases remaining between them. The CDR3 runs 17 residues. Germline V lookup: CDR1 MGHRA, CDR2 YSYEKL. This specimen belongs to a study of blood T cell repertoires in COVID-19. Study-wide background: Samples came from the United States, Italy and Spain, spanning acute and convalescent COVID-19.

Original processing notes: Estimation of nucleated cell counts relied on the amplification of reference gene primers. TCRdb's copy holds only in-frame clones and misses some; the assay was immunoSEQ multiplex PCR. The V and J calls and the clone size are those of that table, but D and trimming were determined from the DNA. The data contain more than 150,000 clones, more than 70% of them singletons. Sequencing input: peripheral blood. The rearrangement uses TRBV4-1 and TRBJ2-7, with D perhaps matching TRBD2 (5 bases). This sequence originates from a man between 18 and 35 years old with active or convalescent COVID-19. The CDR3 bases are TGCGCCAGCAGCCAAGATCCCGTGAAACTAGGTTTCAACGAGCAGTACTTC. As protein: CASSQDPVKLGFNEQYF.